Listed below are T cell receptor beta chains from one sample, sequenced in a study of blood T cell repertoires in COVID-19. Some clones are missing from TCRdb's copy, which holds only in-frame ones; the method was immunoSEQ multiplex PCR. The data show fewer than 200,000 clones, 80% to 90% seen once. Sequencing input: peripheral blood. The receptor source for this set is a man aged 40-50 years with acute or convalescent COVID-19. CDR3s leave out the opening cysteine and the closing phenylalanine or tryptophan.

>TRBV5-5|TRBJ2-3
ASSLGGLAGTDTQY
>TRBV3-1/TRBV3-2|TRBJ1-1
ASSLGTDLPAF
>TRBV27|TRBJ1-1
ASTGGGSPNTEAF
>TRBV4-2|TRBJ2-1
ASSPSAGIYNEQF
>TRBV7-3|TRBJ2-5
ASSLERGETQY
>TRBV9|TRBJ2-1
ASSVDLAGGNNEQF
>TRBV30|TRBJ2-3
AWSASQGNTQY
>TRBV10-3|TRBJ2-7
AISGVNEQY
>TRBV10-2|TRBJ1-1
ASSEYKGQGSTNTEAF
>TRBV16|TRBJ1-5
ASSQLGGHGDQPQH
>TRBV7-9|TRBJ1-5
ASSPWRGRDGNQPQH
>TRBV5-8|TRBJ1-5
ASSWGTGELYSNQPQH
>TRBV3-1/TRBV3-2|TRBJ1-5
ASSLWGDNQPQH
>TRBV10-3|TRBJ1-4
AISVGRQGGEKLF
>TRBV18|TRBJ1-2
ASSPTGNDGYT
>TRBV2|TRBJ2-2
ASSLGLFTGELF
>TRBV6-5|TRBJ2-7
ASRKGLAGGFEQY
>TRBV14|TRBJ1-2
ASSQDTARPLYGYT
>TRBV3-1/TRBV3-2|TRBJ2-5
ASSGTAQGTQY
>TRBV18|TRBJ1-2
ASSLPFQGAYGYT
>TRBV19|TRBJ1-5
ASTRSGTGTLSRQEPQH
>TRBV11-2|TRBJ2-3
ASSLQTSGGDTDTQY
>TRBV5-4|TRBJ2-7
ASSWDRLVDYEQY
>TRBV5-1|TRBJ2-3
ASSLSQGADTQY
>TRBV6-5|TRBJ2-7
ASRGGTSYEQY
>TRBV2|TRBJ2-5
ASSQEGAQY
>TRBV5-6|TRBJ1-6
ASSLLASNSPLH
>TRBV18|TRBJ2-4
ASSQLAKNIQY
>TRBV28|TRBJ1-1
ASGRRNTEAF
>TRBV4-1|TRBJ1-1
ASSLFRGTEAF
>TRBV6-5|TRBJ1-5
ASSYSGRGSNQPQH
>TRBV27|TRBJ1-6
ASSRDRYWGALH
>TRBV11-2|TRBJ1-2
ASSFSGQGGYGYT
>TRBV5-4|TRBJ1-6
ASSFRDRPNSPLH
>TRBV11-2|TRBJ2-1
ASSLSPTYNEQF
>TRBV6-5|TRBJ1-5
ASSLQEGVAQH